Listed here is a single T cell receptor (beta chain). The data were obtained in a study of control samples from healthy donors and cancer patients. Clones were sequenced by immunoSEQ multiplex PCR, and TCRdb holds only the in-frame ones, with some missing. The data show roughly 50,000 clones, with roughly nine tenths seen just once and around 0.8% held by the top ten. This CDR3 region has 16 residues. V lost 0 bases and J lost 4, with 16 bases in between. Germline V gene data show CDR1 as SGHDN and CDR2 as FVKESK. The material sequenced was PBMCs. The origin of this receptor is a man under 40 with colorectal cancer. The gene calls are TRBV14 and TRBJ2-7, with D perhaps assigned TRBD1 or TRBD2 (7 bases each). The CDR3 protein is CASSQDGQEGGYEQYF. The CDR3 DNA reads as TGTGCCAGCAGCCAAGATGGACAGGAGGGGGGGTACGAGCAGTACTTC.